The entry below describes one T cell receptor beta chain. V shed 3 bases, J shed 2 bases, and the junction held 3 bases outside the gene matches. CDR3 size: 14 residues. The germline V gene encodes CDR1 MNHNS and CDR2 SASEGT. In the source study's methods: Amplification of reference gene primers provided the estimated nucleated cell counts. The table came from immunoSEQ multiplex PCR; TCRdb's copy has only in-frame clones and leaves some out. That table is the source of V, J and clone size, and D and trimming were worked out from the DNA. The sample holds some 170,000 clones, roughly 76% seen once. The Seattle patients, enrolled during active infection, were followed longitudinally. These data belong to a study of blood T cell repertoires in COVID-19. The overall study: T cells, B-cell-depleted T cells, or PBMCs supplied cDNA or gDNA.

The sequenced sample was peripheral blood. The source of this sequence is a woman aged 40-49 years with COVID-19, enrolled during active disease. The J gene is TRBJ2-7, the V gene TRBV6-1; 8 bases match TRBD1. This CDR3 reads CASSDTGGPYEQYV. Here the CDR3 DNA reads TGTGCCAGCAGTGATACAGGGGGGCCCTACGAGCAGTACGTC.